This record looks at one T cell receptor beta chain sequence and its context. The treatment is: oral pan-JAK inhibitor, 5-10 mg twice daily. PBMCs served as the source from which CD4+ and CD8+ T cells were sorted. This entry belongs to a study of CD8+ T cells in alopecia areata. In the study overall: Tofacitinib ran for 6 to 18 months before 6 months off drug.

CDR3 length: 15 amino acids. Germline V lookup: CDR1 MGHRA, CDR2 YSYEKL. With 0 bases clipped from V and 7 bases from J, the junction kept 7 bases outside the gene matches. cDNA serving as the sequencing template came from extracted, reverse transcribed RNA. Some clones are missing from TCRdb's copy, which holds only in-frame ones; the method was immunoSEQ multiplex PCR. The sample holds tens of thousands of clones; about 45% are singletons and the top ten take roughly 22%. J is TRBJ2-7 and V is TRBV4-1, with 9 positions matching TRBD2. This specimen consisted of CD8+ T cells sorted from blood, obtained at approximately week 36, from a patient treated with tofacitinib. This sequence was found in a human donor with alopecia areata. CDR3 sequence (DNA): TGCGCCAGCAGCCAAGATGTAGCGGGAGCGTCTGAGCAGTACTTC. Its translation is CASSQDVAGASEQYF.